Listed below are T cell receptor beta chains from one sample, sequenced in a study of identical twins. MiXCR, applied by TCRdb to the 5' RACE reads, yields one record per CDR3 protein. This table has about 210,000 distinct CDR3 sequences, less than 9.5% appearing once. Sequenced material: memory (CD45RO+) T cells sorted from blood. Receptors were obtained from a woman between 18 and 29 years old in good health. Both conserved end residues are trimmed from each CDR3. Clone size is shown for a subset of rows, as once, few, many or a class of expanded clone.

TRBJ1-5 | few | TRBV27 | ASQGVGEPQH
TRBJ2-1 | few | TRBV11-2 | ASSLRTSGGTHTYNEQF
TRBJ1-2 | NA | TRBV2 | ASSQEGLRTGYGYT
TRBJ2-1 | NA | TRBV5-6 | ASSRLAGGVEQF
TRBJ2-3 | NA | TRBV3-1 | ASSLGNVAAGLDTQY
TRBJ2-5 | few | TRBV7-8 | ASLKQRGGGETQY
TRBJ1-4 | many | TRBV3-1 | ASSQWGRGDEKLF
TRBJ2-5 | many | TRBV7-9 | ASSLATNFGTQY
TRBJ2-2 | few | TRBV11-3 | ASSPGTGGRTGELF
TRBJ2-6 | many | TRBV12-3/TRBV12-4 | ASSPISYSGANVLT
TRBJ2-5 | NA | TRBV20-1 | SAKIAGPETQY
TRBJ2-4 | NA | TRBV3-1 | ASSPGPNIQY
TRBJ1-5 | NA | TRBV20-1 | SANPQNQPQH
TRBJ1-1 | NA | TRBV12-3/TRBV12-4 | ASSATNGGKNTEAF
TRBJ2-5 | NA | TRBV12-1 | ASSFLSFEETQY
TRBJ2-7 | NA | TRBV6-1 | ASSGAGFGLSSYEQY
TRBJ2-1 | few | TRBV7-2 | ASSDYAGGGNEQF
TRBJ1-1 | few | TRBV19 | ASSDRRGTEAF
TRBJ2-7 | few | TRBV27 | ASSPASPYEQY
TRBJ1-1 | few | TRBV12-3/TRBV12-4 | ASCFAGQKKSEAF
TRBJ2-3 | many | TRBV24-1 | ATSDLQSSGGADTQY
TRBJ1-1 | many | TRBV12-3/TRBV12-4 | ASALTGWAEAF
TRBJ2-4 | many | TRBV2 | ASSDRTSGGRGVRY
TRBJ2-1 | NA | TRBV6-2/TRBV6-3 | ASAKGSGSYNEQF
TRBJ2-1 | many | TRBV6-6 | ASSYSLNNEQF
TRBJ2-5 | few | TRBV10-3 | AISNKLMTFSQETQY
TRBJ1-1 | many | TRBV20-1 | SASSSGGQGEAF
TRBJ1-1 | NA | TRBV9 | ASRSESNTEAF
TRBJ1-1 | many | TRBV5-1 | ASSLYAAMNTEAF
TRBJ2-3 | NA | TRBV7-2 | ASSLAVSSAGVGQY
TRBJ2-5 | few | TRBV5-1 | ASSKGDQETQY
TRBJ2-1 | many | TRBV27 | ASSLRASGRVIEQF
TRBJ2-7 | few | TRBV6-1 | AISVAYEQY
TRBJ1-1 | NA | TRBV5-1 | ASSSLGVLNTEAF
TRBJ2-7 | NA | TRBV7-9 | ASSLEGGGPYEQY
TRBJ2-5 | few | TRBV12-3/TRBV12-4 | ASSKITTYETQY
TRBJ2-3 | few | TRBV7-9 | ASSSLKLTDTQY
TRBJ2-1 | many | TRBV6-2/TRBV6-3 | ASSYSGLAGGPLSYNEQF
TRBJ1-5 | many | TRBV5-1 | ASSLEGGYSNQPQH
TRBJ1-1 | NA | TRBV5-6 | ASSLAPGQNTEAF
TRBJ2-5 | few | TRBV5-6 | ASSLLAGGEETQY
TRBJ1-3 | NA | TRBV13 | ASSLGQAGNTIY
TRBJ2-2 | NA | TRBV12-3/TRBV12-4 | ASRPLRGGTGELF
TRBJ2-2 | NA | TRBV20-1 | SAGGADTGELF
TRBJ2-3 | few | TRBV20-1 | SAQPGTSETDTQY
TRBJ2-1 | few | TRBV7-9 | ASSLIANEQF